This passage covers 20 T cell receptor beta chains from one sample sequenced in a study of cytomegalovirus exposure and HLA in healthy donors. The primer mix had 60 Vbeta and 13 Jbeta primers. Sequencing was performed with immunoSEQ multiplex PCR; in TCRdb, only in-frame clones are kept and a portion is missing. The table has roughly 130,000 clones, around 65% seen once. The material sequenced was PBMCs. All receptors come from a woman aged 60 to 75 in good health and CMV-seronegative.

This clone has more than one count but fewer than ten. The chain joins TRBV6-5 to TRBJ2-5, with a weak D call TRBD2 (5 bases). V lost 2 bases and J 5 bases, leaving 15 bases between the germline ends. The length of the CDR3 is 15 residues. Germline assignment: CDR1 MNHEY and CDR2 SVGAGI. CDR3 in amino acids: CASSYDAGRRETQYF. The CDR3 region has the DNA TGTGCCAGCAGTTACGACGCGGGTAGGAGGGAGACCCAGTACTTC.

The gene calls are TRBV19 and TRBJ2-7, with TRBD1 identical over 7 bases. The CDR3 is made up of 15 amino acids. Trimming at V came to 1 base and at J to 3 bases, leaving 6 bases not matched to a gene. Germline CDR1 is LNHDA and CDR2 is SQIVND (reference sequence). Here the CDR3 DNA reads TGTGCCAGTAGTATAGGCCCGGGACAGAACTACGAGCAGTACTTC. Protein sequence: CASSIGPGQNYEQYF.

This clone was recorded once. The V call is TRBV11-2, the J call TRBJ2-5, with TRBD2 identical over 9 bases. Trimming removed 5 bases from V and 5 bases from J; junction bases left unmatched: 9. Germline CDR1 and CDR2: SGHAT and FQNNGV. The CDR3 extends over 15 amino acids. The CDR3 reads CASSPGAGGLETQYF. The CDR3 DNA is TGTGCCAGCAGCCCGGGGGCGGGGGGGCTTGAGACCCAGTACTTC.

This rearrangement joins TRBV6-1 to TRBJ2-7; 10 nucleotides align to TRBD1. The ends lost 3 bases at V and 7 bases at J; junction bases unmatched: 9. Germline V gene sequence: CDR1 MNHNS, CDR2 SASEGT. This CDR3 contains 15 residues. CDR3 in amino acids: CASSERDRGREEQYF. Written as DNA, the CDR3 is TGTGCCAGCAGTGAGCGAGACAGGGGGCGGGAAGAGCAGTACTTC.

This clone was detected only a few times. At the DNA level, this CDR3 is encoded by other sequences in the same sample as well. The chain recombines TRBV6-5 with TRBJ1-1, with D maybe TRBD1 (5 bases). Germline assignment: CDR1 MNHEY and CDR2 SVGAGI. The length of the CDR3 is 13 residues. Trimming shortened V by 2 bases and J by 5 bases, and 9 bases separated the two germline ends. The CDR3 DNA is TGTGCCAGCAGTTACCCGGGGGGAACTGAAGCTTTCTTT. Translated: CASSYPGGTEAFF.

The chain is built from TRBV15 and TRBJ1-1; a weak D match, TRBD1 (6 bases). The CDR3 runs to 13 residues. Germline CDR1 and CDR2: LNHNV and YYDKDF (reference sequence). Trimming took 1 base from V and 8 from J, leaving 11 bases between them. This CDR3 is CATSRGTGTEAFF. CDR3 sequence (DNA): TGTGCCACCAGCAGAGGAACAGGGACAGAAGCTTTCTTT.

This clone was detected once. The CDR3 spells CASSSRLAGAQETQYF. The CDR3 DNA reads as TGTGCCAGCAGCTCCAGACTAGCGGGGGCCCAAGAGACCCAGTACTTC. This chain uses TRBV7-2 with TRBJ2-5; 12 nucleotides line up with TRBD2. The ends lost 4 bases at V and 1 base at J; junction bases unmatched: 4. The CDR3 has 16 residues. Germline V lookup: CDR1 SGHTA, CDR2 FQGNSA.

CDR3 DNA sequence: TGTGCCAGCAGTCTACAGACAGGGCAAGCTTTCTTT. Translation gives CASSLQTGQAFF. The J gene is TRBJ1-1, the V gene TRBV28; 7 bases align to TRBD1. V trimming: 5 bases; J trimming: 9 bases; junction bases outside the gene matches: 6. This CDR3 is built from 12 residues. Germline CDR1 and CDR2: MDHEN and SYDVKM. The variable domain in full, with the rest retrieved from reference TRBV28 and TRBJ1-1, is DVKVTQSSRYLVKRTGEKVFLECVQDMDHENMFWYRQDPGLGLRLIYFSYDVKMKEKGDIPEGYSVSREKKERFSLILESASTNQTSMYLCASSLQTGQAFFGQGTRLTVV.

The J gene is TRBJ2-5, the V gene TRBV11-3; no firm D call. Trimming pared 6 bases from V and 3 bases from J, leaving 11 bases between. The CDR3 totals 13 residues. CDR1 and CDR2 (germline): SGHNT, YENEEA. CDR3 DNA sequence: TGTGCCAGCAGTCCTACAGATGAAGAGACCCAGTACTTC. This encodes CASSPTDEETQYF.

This clone was recorded a few times. This chain links TRBV5-4 with TRBJ2-5, with D perhaps TRBD1 (6 bases). Deletions cut 4 bases from V and 7 bases from J, with 20 bases between. Germline V lookup: CDR1 SGHNT, CDR2 YYREEE (reference sequence). The CDR3 covers 15 residues. Written as DNA, the CDR3 is TGTGCCAGCAGCCCGCCGGACAGTCAGGGTTGGACCCAGTACTTC. This gives the protein CASSPPDSQGWTQYF.

The rearrangement uses TRBV25-1 and TRBJ2-7; tentative D call: TRBD1 (5 bases). Trimming left V 6 bases short and J 4 bases short, with 13 bases between. In germline, CDR1 is MGHDK, CDR2 SYGVNS. This CDR3 is 13 amino acids long. CDR3 protein: CASRGHDRYEQYF. The CDR3 DNA reads as TGTGCCAGCAGAGGACACGATCGGTACGAGCAGTACTTC.

The chain employs TRBV7-9 and TRBJ1-5; D is ambiguous. This CDR3 spans 14 amino acids. Trimming shortened V by 4 bases and J by 6 bases, and 13 bases separated the two germline ends. Germline V gene sequence: CDR1 SEHNR, CDR2 FQNEAQ (reference sequence). The CDR3 bases are TGTGCCAGCAGCTCCCCGGGAGGGTCTCAGCCCCAGCATTTT. Translated, it gives CASSSPGGSQPQHF. The full variable domain, completed using reference TRBV7-9 and TRBJ1-5, is DTGVSQNPRHKITKRGQNVTFRCDPISEHNRLYWYRQTLGQGPEFLTYFQNEAQLEKSRLLSDRFSAERPKGSFSTLEIQRTEQGDSAMYLCASSSPGGSQPQHFGDGTRLSIL.

The V call is TRBV6-5, the J call TRBJ1-2; D call uncertain. The ends were cut back, 6 bases at V and 0 bases at J, with 8 bases in the middle. The CDR3 length is 13 residues. Germline V lookup: CDR1 MNHEY, CDR2 SVGAGI. The chain's CDR3 is CASSRHSNYGYTF. CDR3 nucleotide sequence: TGTGCCAGCAGCCGACATTCTAACTATGGCTACACCTTC.

The chain combines TRBV7-9 with TRBJ2-3; 9 bases are shared with TRBD2. V dropped 5 bases and J dropped 2; count of bases not matched to a gene: 5. The CDR3 length is 15 residues. CDR1 and CDR2 (germline): SEHNR, FQNEAQ (reference sequence). In DNA, the CDR3 is TGTGCCAGCAGCCTCGGGACTAGCCACACAGATACGCAGTATTTT. Protein product: CASSLGTSHTDTQYF. The complete variable domain, with remaining parts taken from reference TRBV7-9 and TRBJ2-3, reads DTGVSQNPRHKITKRGQNVTFRCDPISEHNRLYWYRQTLGQGPEFLTYFQNEAQLEKSRLLSDRFSAERPKGSFSTLEIQRTEQGDSAMYLCASSLGTSHTDTQYFGPGTRLTVL.

The CDR3 sequence is CASSIGRGKGGYTF. Written as DNA, the CDR3 is TGTGCCAGTAGTATTGGCAGGGGGAAGGGTGGCTACACCTTC. The chain has TRBV19 and TRBJ1-2; the match to TRBD1 covers 7 bases. The CDR3 has 14 residues. CDR1 and CDR2 (germline): LNHDA, SQIVND (reference sequence). The trim removed 3 bases at V and 7 bases at J, leaving 8 bases unmatched.

The V and J genes are TRBV4-3 and TRBJ2-1; 9 nucleotides agree with TRBD2. CDR1 is LGHNA, CDR2 YSLEER, per germline. There are 18 residues in the CDR3. V lost 4 bases and J lost 5; bases outside the gene matches: 15. CDR3: CASSPGPGASGVDNEQFF. The CDR3 bases are TGCGCCAGCAGCCCTGGCCCGGGGGCTAGCGGGGTCGACAATGAGCAGTTCTTC.

This chain connects TRBV6-5 to TRBJ1-3, with 11 bases matching TRBD1. The germline V gene encodes CDR1 MNHEY and CDR2 SVGAGI. The trim removed 6 bases at V and 4 bases at J, leaving 5 bases unmatched. The CDR3 contains 15 residues. CDR3 coding DNA: TGTGCCAGCAGGACCGGGACAGGGGGGGGAAACACCATATATTTT. Protein: CASRTGTGGGNTIYF.

This sequence joins TRBV11-2 and TRBJ1-2; TRBD1 aligns across 7 bases. Germline CDR1 is SGHAT and CDR2 is FQNNGV. J lost 4 bases, V lost 7 bases, and 9 bases had no gene match. This CDR3 spans 14 amino acids. The DNA of the CDR3 is TGTGCCAGCACCCTCGGGGGGGACAGCTATGGCTACACCTTC. It specifies CASTLGGDSYGYTF.

The chain combines TRBV5-6 with TRBJ2-1; tentatively, D is TRBD2 (7 bases). The V end was cut by 0 bases, the J end by 4 bases, with 11 bases between. The germline V gene has CDR1 SGHDT and CDR2 YYEEEE. CDR3 size: 15 residues. The CDR3 DNA is TGTGCCAGCAGCTTGGCGGGGGGCGATTACAATGAGCAGTTCTTC. Protein: CASSLAGGDYNEQFF.

This clone appeared a few times. V and J are TRBV19 and TRBJ1-2; unclear D gene. The germline gives CDR1 LNHDA, CDR2 SQIVND (reference sequence). The CDR3 consists of 14 residues. With 5 bases removed from V and 5 bases from J, the gap between germline ends came to 15 bases. CDR3 coding DNA: TGTGCCAGTAGTTTTCGGGAGGGAGTGTATGGCTACACCTTC. Translation: CASSFREGVYGYTF.